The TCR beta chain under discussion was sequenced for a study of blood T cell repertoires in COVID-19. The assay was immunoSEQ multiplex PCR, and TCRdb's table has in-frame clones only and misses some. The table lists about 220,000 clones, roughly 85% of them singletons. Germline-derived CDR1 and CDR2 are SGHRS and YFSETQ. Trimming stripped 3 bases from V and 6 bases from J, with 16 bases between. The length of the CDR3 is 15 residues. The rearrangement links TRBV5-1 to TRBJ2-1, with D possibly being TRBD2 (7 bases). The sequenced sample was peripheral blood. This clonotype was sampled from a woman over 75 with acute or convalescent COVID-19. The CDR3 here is CASSWGGAPSNEQFF. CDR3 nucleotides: TGCGCCAGCAGCTGGGGGGGGGCCCCGTCCAATGAGCAGTTCTTC.